These T cell receptor beta chains were read from a single sample in a study of T cell responses to AZD1222 COVID-19 vaccine. The protocol was immunoSEQ multiplex PCR, while the TCRdb copy is restricted to in-frame clones and leaves out a portion. This table has fewer than 200,000 clones, about 92% appearing once. Material: peripheral blood, obtained 28 days after the second dose of the MenACWY control vaccine. The origin of the receptors is an adult who received the MenACWY meningococcal vaccine as a control. CDR3s include the opening cysteine and the closing phenylalanine or tryptophan. The D gene is left open where the match is weak. Not every row has a clone size; where given, it reads once, few, many or a size class.

>TRBJ1-2|TRBV5-1|.|.
CASSLNRPYGYTF
TGCGCCAGCAGCTTAAACAGGCCCTATGGCTACACCTTC
>TRBJ2-1|TRBV29-1|.|.
CSVERSPSSTYNEQFF
TGCAGCGTTGAAAGGTCTCCCTCTTCTACCTACAATGAGCAGTTCTTC
>TRBJ2-1|TRBV29-1|.|once
CSAVTAEVYNEQFF
TGCAGCGCTGTAACTGCGGAGGTTTACAATGAGCAGTTCTTC
>TRBJ2-1|TRBV7-3|.|.
CASSNDRSSYNEQFF
TGTGCCAGCAGCAATGACCGGAGCTCCTACAATGAGCAGTTCTTC
>TRBJ2-1|TRBV25-1|TRBD2|.
CASLLSGSYNEQFF
TGTGCCAGCCTCCTTAGCGGGAGCTACAATGAGCAGTTCTTC
>TRBJ2-7|TRBV20-1|TRBD1|.
CSASRDRGPVSSYEQYF
TGCAGTGCTAGTAGGGACAGGGGCCCCGTTAGTTCCTACGAGCAGTACTTC
>TRBJ1-1|TRBV4-3|.|.
CASSQGSGRGELTEAFF
TGCGCCAGCAGCCAAGGGTCCGGTCGGGGGGAACTCACTGAAGCTTTCTTT
>TRBJ2-2|TRBV28|TRBD1|.
CASSPIRVGTANTGELFF
TGTGCCAGCAGTCCTATCAGGGTGGGGACAGCGAACACCGGGGAGCTGTTTTTT
>TRBJ1-1|TRBV7-9|.|few
CASSDRFAFF
TGTGCCAGCAGCGACAGGTTTGCTTTCTTT
>TRBJ2-1|TRBV3-1/TRBV3-2|TRBD2|.
CASSPGLARDEQFF
TGTGCCAGCAGCCCGGGACTAGCGAGAGATGAGCAGTTCTTC
>TRBJ1-1|TRBV6-5|.|.
CASTSGQLNTEAFF
TGTGCCAGCACCTCTGGACAGTTGAACACTGAAGCTTTCTTT
>TRBJ1-5|TRBV4-2|.|many
CASSQEGRRGPYNQPQHF
TGTGCCAGCAGCCAAGAAGGACGGCGGGGACCCTACAATCAGCCCCAGCATTTT
>TRBJ1-1|TRBV9|.|.
CASSVGGDTEAFF
TGTGCCAGCAGCGTAGGGGGGGACACTGAAGCTTTCTTT
>TRBJ1-1|TRBV20-1|.|.
CSALRGAEAFF
TGCAGTGCTCTAAGAGGAGCGGAAGCTTTCTTT
>TRBJ2-5|TRBV2|TRBD1|.
CARSTGGYETQYF
TGTGCCAGATCGACAGGGGGGTACGAGACCCAGTACTTC
>TRBJ2-7|TRBV5-1|.|once
CASSFTGYYEQYF
TGCGCCAGCAGCTTCACCGGGTACTACGAGCAGTACTTC
>TRBJ1-4|TRBV19|.|.
CASTDPRGHREKLFF
TGTGCCAGTACCGACCCCAGGGGCCACCGCGAAAAACTGTTTTTT
>TRBJ1-1|TRBV5-1|.|few
CASSLGAGGSGTEAFF
TGCGCCAGCAGCTTAGGCGCGGGGGGCTCGGGCACTGAAGCTTTCTTT
>TRBJ1-2|TRBV19|TRBD1|.
CASSMGQRVRVDGYTF
TGTGCCAGTAGTATGGGACAGAGGGTTCGGGTGGATGGCTACACCTTC
>TRBJ1-2|TRBV5-1|.|.
CASSFEAKYGYTF
TGCGCCAGCAGCTTCGAGGCAAAATATGGCTACACCTTC
>TRBJ1-5|TRBV24-1|.|.
CATSDSTRGQPQHF
TGTGCCACCAGTGATTCGACGCGAGGGCAGCCCCAGCATTTT
>TRBJ1-5|TRBV28|TRBD1|.
CASSRTGTGFNQPQHF
TGTGCCAGCAGTAGAACCGGGACAGGTTTCAATCAGCCCCAGCATTTT
>TRBJ2-2|TRBV5-1|TRBD1|.
CASSSLGTGGTGELFF
TGCGCCAGCAGCTCCCTAGGGACAGGGGGAACCGGGGAGCTGTTTTTT
>TRBJ2-3|TRBV11-3|.|once
CASRGFSDTQYF
TGTGCCAGCAGGGGGTTTTCAGATACGCAGTATTTT
>TRBJ2-1|TRBV24-1|TRBD1|.
CATSDPGQDSYNEQFF
TGTGCCACCAGTGACCCGGGACAGGACTCCTACAATGAGCAGTTCTTC
>TRBJ1-5|TRBV19|.|.
CASSPDLDGNQPQHF
TGTGCCAGTAGTCCTGACCTGGACGGCAATCAGCCCCAGCATTTT
>TRBJ2-1|TRBV28|TRBD2|.
CASVPGGSGSGEQFF
TGTGCCAGCGTTCCCGGGGGTAGCGGGAGCGGTGAGCAGTTCTTC
>TRBJ2-7|TRBV7-9|.|.
CASSNQGVAQYF
TGTGCCAGCAGCAACCAGGGTGTAGCACAGTACTTC
>TRBJ2-2|TRBV30|.|.
CAWRRTGTTGELFF
TGTGCCTGGAGAAGGACGGGGACAACCGGGGAGCTGTTTTTT
>TRBJ1-2|TRBV11-3|TRBD1|.
CASTPERTGGGGYTF
TGTGCCAGCACCCCTGAGAGGACAGGGGGTGGAGGCTACACCTTC
>TRBJ2-3|TRBV3-1/TRBV3-2|.|.
CASSQDWVPLVNTQYF
TGTGCCAGCAGCCAAGATTGGGTCCCCCTTGTGAATACGCAGTATTTT
>TRBJ1-2|TRBV29-1|.|.
CSVELTGSYGYTF
TGCAGCGTTGAACTGACAGGATCCTATGGCTACACCTTC
>TRBJ2-5|TRBV24-1|TRBD1|.
CATSVAGGAGTQYF
TGTGCCACCAGTGTGGCAGGGGGCGCGGGGACCCAGTACTTC
>TRBJ2-3|TRBV7-3|.|.
CASSLMAGAKDTQYF
TGTGCCAGCAGCTTAATGGCAGGGGCGAAAGATACGCAGTATTTT
>TRBJ2-1|TRBV7-2|.|.
CASSLADSGGHKYNEQFF
TGTGCCAGCAGCTTAGCAGACTCAGGAGGTCACAAGTACAATGAGCAGTTCTTC
>TRBJ1-3|TRBV6-6|.|.
CASRTPGGLGNTIYF
TGTGCCAGCAGAACCCCGGGGGGGCTGGGAAACACCATATATTTT
>TRBJ2-7|TRBV19|.|few
CATRQGPQQYF
TGTGCCACCAGACAAGGGCCTCAGCAGTACTTC
>TRBJ2-3|TRBV6-2/TRBV6-3|.|.
CASSYLAPGHTQYF
TGTGCCAGCAGTTACTTGGCCCCGGGGCATACGCAGTATTTT
>TRBJ1-1|TRBV29-1|.|.
CSVEVDINTEAFF
TGCAGCGTTGAGGTGGATATCAACACTGAAGCTTTCTTT
>TRBJ2-5|TRBV5-5|.|.
CASSFSPQETQYF
TGTGCCAGCAGCTTTTCCCCACAAGAGACCCAGTACTTC
>TRBJ2-1|TRBV24-1|.|.
CATGRRGNNEQFF
TGTGCCACCGGCCGACGAGGGAATAATGAGCAGTTCTTC
>TRBJ2-2|TRBV9|TRBD2|once
CASSVGIAGGGTGELFF
TGTGCCAGCAGCGTAGGGATAGCGGGAGGTGGTACCGGGGAGCTGTTTTTT
>TRBJ2-2|TRBV19|.|.
CASSVRQDSGELFF
TGTGCCAGTAGTGTTCGACAGGATAGCGGGGAGCTGTTTTTT
>TRBJ2-7|TRBV7-9|TRBD2|.
CASSSPGLVNEQYF
TGTGCCAGCAGCTCGCCGGGACTAGTGAACGAGCAGTACTTC
>TRBJ2-7|TRBV2|.|.
CASSVADPSYEQYF
TGTGCCAGCAGTGTTGCAGACCCCTCCTACGAGCAGTACTTC
>TRBJ1-4|TRBV19|TRBD1|.
CASSPQGAREKLFF
TGTGCCAGTAGTCCTCAGGGGGCGAGGGAAAAACTGTTTTTT
>TRBJ2-5|TRBV25-1|.|.
CASSEIHESPETQYF
TGTGCCAGCAGTGAAATCCACGAATCGCCAGAGACCCAGTACTTC